The next 27 T cell receptor beta chains were all read from a single sample in a study of cytomegalovirus exposure and HLA in healthy donors. Using immunoSEQ multiplex PCR, the repertoire was profiled, and TCRdb retains in-frame clones only, with some absent. Of a few hundred thousand clones listed, 87% were seen once; the top ten hold about 12%. Specimen: PBMCs. These receptors came from a man aged 18 to 29 in good health and CMV-seropositive.

The V call is TRBV7-2, the J call TRBJ2-7; D unclear. Germline V lookup: CDR1 SGHTA, CDR2 FQGNSA. Deletions cut 1 base from V and 2 bases from J, with 12 bases between. The length of the CDR3 is 15 residues. DNA of the CDR3: TGTGCCAGCAGCTTAGGGATAGCTTTCACCTACGAGCAGTACTTC. It yields the protein CASSLGIAFTYEQYF.

The V and J genes are TRBV7-8 and TRBJ2-5; D remains unclear. The CDR3 runs to 14 residues. Trimming shortened V by 1 base and J by 5 bases, and 11 bases separated the two germline ends. Per germline, CDR1 SGHVS and CDR2 FQNEAQ. CDR3 amino acids: CASSLGTLPETQYF. In DNA, the CDR3 is TGTGCCAGCAGCTTAGGGACCCTGCCGGAGACCCAGTACTTC.

The rearrangement uses TRBV14 and TRBJ2-7; 8 nucleotides agree with TRBD1. CDR1 and CDR2 from the germline V gene are SGHDN and FVKESK. V dropped 1 base and J dropped 1; count of bases not matched to a gene: 3. The CDR3 sequence is 15 residues long. The CDR3 spells CASSQGTGPSYEQYF. CDR3 coding DNA: TGTGCCAGCAGCCAAGGGACAGGGCCGTCCTACGAGCAGTACTTC.

CDR3 region: CASSYSSGRGYGYTF. CDR3 nucleotide sequence: TGTGCCAGCAGTTACTCGTCTGGAAGAGGGTATGGCTACACCTTC. This chain uses TRBV6-5 with TRBJ1-2; D ambiguous. This CDR3 is built from 15 residues. Trimming cost V 0 bases and J 5 bases, with 13 bases left between them. CDR1 is MNHEY and CDR2 is SVGAGI in the germline V gene.

This chain joins TRBV4-1 and TRBJ1-3; unclear D gene. The CDR3 spans 16 residues. The V end lost 0 bases, the J end lost 0 bases, and 9 bases lay between the germline ends. Looked up from germline, CDR1 is MGHRA and CDR2 is YSYEKL. The CDR3 here is CASSQEGTRSGNTIYF. The CDR3 DNA reads TGCGCCAGCAGCCAAGAAGGAACCCGCTCTGGAAACACCATATATTTT.

The J gene is TRBJ2-3, the V gene TRBV7-6, with 8 bases matching TRBD2. The CDR3 sequence is 16 residues long. Germline V gene sequence: CDR1 SGHVS, CDR2 FNYEAQ. The J segment lost 2 bases and the V segment lost 5 bases, leaving 9 bases of the junction unmatched. The CDR3 DNA follows: TGTGCCAGCAGCCCTGGGACTAGAGTTTTCACAGATACGCAGTATTTT. Encoded protein: CASSPGTRVFTDTQYF.

The rearrangement uses TRBV28 and TRBJ1-2, with a tentative D call TRBD1 (5 bases). CDR3 length: 14 residues. The germline CDR1 and CDR2 sequences are MDHEN and SYDVKM. Trimming pared 3 bases from V and 7 bases from J, leaving 15 bases between. The CDR3 bases are TGTGCCAGCAGTTTGGGGGTTGTGAGGTCTGGCTACACCTTC. This encodes CASSLGVVRSGYTF.

The J gene is TRBJ1-5, the V gene TRBV5-6; D ambiguous. The CDR3 is made up of 15 amino acids. Germline assignment: CDR1 SGHDT and CDR2 YYEEEE. The V gene lost 3 bases and the J gene lost 3 bases, with 13 bases spanning the gap. The CDR3 DNA follows: TGTGCCAGCAGCTCCCTGGGTTCTACCAATCAGCCCCAGCATTTT. Translated, it gives CASSSLGSTNQPQHF.

This CDR3 is CASSLGDRVEQYF. CDR3 coding DNA: TGCGCCAGCAGCTTGGGGGACAGGGTCGAGCAGTACTTC. The V and J genes are TRBV5-1 and TRBJ2-7; TRBD1 matches 9 bases. The V gene end was trimmed by 0 bases and the J gene end by 6 bases; junction bases not matched to a gene: 1. CDR3 length: 13 residues. Germline loops: CDR1 SGHRS, CDR2 YFSETQ.

The rearrangement uses TRBV28 and TRBJ2-7; possible D gene TRBD2, 6 bases. The V and J ends lost 7 bases and 1 base respectively, with 17 bases between them. The CDR3 sequence is 15 residues long. CDR1 and CDR2 from the germline V gene are MDHEN and SYDVKM. The CDR3 coding sequence is TGTGCCAGCACTAGGGGAGGATTTAGATCCTACGAGCAGTACTTC. Translation: CASTRGGFRSYEQYF.

In its sample, this clone was seen a few times. At the DNA level, this CDR3 is encoded by other sequences in the same sample as well. The V and J genes are TRBV5-1 and TRBJ1-5; 9 bases map to TRBD1. The CDR3 runs to 14 residues. The J segment lost 5 bases and the V segment lost 1 base, leaving 1 base of the junction unmatched. CDR1 SGHRS and CDR2 YFSETQ come from the germline V gene. CDR3 in DNA: TGCGCCAGCAGCTTGACAGGGGGCGATCAGCCCCAGCATTTT. This codes for CASSLTGGDQPQHF.

This sequence joins TRBV14 and TRBJ1-1; 7 positions agree with TRBD1. With 4 bases clipped from V and 5 bases from J, the junction kept 7 bases outside the gene matches. The germline V gene encodes CDR1 SGHDN and CDR2 FVKESK. This CDR3 region has 14 residues. CDR3 protein: CASSPRGRGTEAFF. The CDR3 nucleotides read TGTGCCAGCAGCCCCAGGGGGAGAGGGACTGAAGCTTTCTTT.

This chain connects TRBV2 to TRBJ2-2, with 8 bases matching TRBD2. Germline CDR1 reads SNHLY; CDR2 reads FYNNEI. The CDR3 is made up of 15 amino acids. The junction had 8 bases not matched to a gene; V was cut back by 7 bases and J by 4 bases. The CDR3 loop reads CASNQAGGLTGELFF. In nucleotides, the CDR3 is TGTGCCAGCAATCAGGCGGGAGGTCTCACCGGGGAGCTGTTTTTT. The full variable domain, in which reference TRBV2 and TRBJ2-2 provide the parts outside the CDR3, is EPEVTQTPSHQVTQMGQEVILRCVPISNHLYFYWYRQILGQKVEFLVSFYNNEISEKSEIFDDQFSVERPDGSNFTLKIRSTKLEDSAMYFCASNQAGGLTGELFFGEGSRLTVL.

The chain has TRBV4-1 and TRBJ2-7; 9 bases map to TRBD2. The CDR3 has 17 residues. Per the germline V gene, CDR1 is MGHRA and CDR2 is YSYEKL. The J segment lost 0 bases and the V segment lost 2 bases, leaving 8 bases of the junction unmatched. CDR3 region: CASSQRLAALSSYEQYF. The CDR3 coding sequence is TGCGCCAGCAGCCAACGACTAGCGGCCTTGAGCTCCTACGAGCAGTACTTC.

This chain links TRBV27 with TRBJ2-1; 15 nucleotides match TRBD2. This CDR3 has 19 residues. Germline V gene lookup returns CDR1 MNHEY and CDR2 SMNVEV (reference sequence). The ends lost 2 bases at V and 5 bases at J; junction bases unmatched: 10. The CDR3 loop reads CASSLGLAGGPAGHNEQFF. DNA for the CDR3: TGTGCCAGCAGTTTAGGACTAGCGGGAGGGCCTGCCGGCCACAATGAGCAGTTCTTC.

The V and J genes are TRBV19 and TRBJ2-6; a weak D match, TRBD2 (6 bases). The germline gives CDR1 LNHDA, CDR2 SQIVND (reference sequence). V lost 7 bases to trimming and J lost 1 base, with 11 bases between them. CDR3 size: 15 residues. This CDR3 is CASTLAGSGANVLTF. CDR3 DNA sequence: TGTGCCAGTACTCTCGCGGGGTCTGGGGCCAACGTCCTGACTTTC.

The rearrangement joins TRBV28 to TRBJ2-7; TRBD1 agrees at 7 bases. The V and J ends lost 6 bases and 2 bases, in that order; junction bases with no gene match: 4. Per germline, CDR1 MDHEN and CDR2 SYDVKM. The CDR3 is 13 amino acids. The CDR3 sequence: CASRPTGPYEQYF. In DNA form, the CDR3 reads TGTGCCAGCAGACCGACAGGGCCCTACGAGCAGTACTTC.

This clone has a handful of counts. The chain employs TRBV2 and TRBJ1-2; no clear D gene. The CDR3 is 11 residues long. The V end lost 11 bases, the J end lost 3 bases, and 10 bases lay between the germline ends. Germline CDR1 reads SNHLY; CDR2 reads FYNNEI. The CDR3 coding sequence is TGTGCCCGGACCGGGGACTATGGCTACACCTTC. Translated, it gives CARTGDYGYTF.

This clone was seen a single time. V and J are TRBV7-9 and TRBJ2-7; 11 positions agree with TRBD2. Losses at the gene ends were 6 bases for V and 5 bases for J; bases not matched to a gene: 6. Germline CDR1 reads SEHNR; CDR2 reads FQNEAQ (reference sequence). This CDR3 has 14 amino acids. CDR3 loop: CASSLTSGIHEQYF. In nucleotides, the CDR3 is TGTGCCAGCAGTCTGACTAGCGGGATCCACGAGCAGTACTTC.

The chain uses TRBV7-2 and TRBJ2-1; no reliable D call. The CDR3 has 12 amino acids. V lost 1 base, J lost 7 bases, and 5 bases lay in between. Germline CDR1 reads SGHTA; CDR2 reads FQGNSA. The CDR3 loop is CASSLGRNEQFF. As DNA, the CDR3 is TGTGCCAGCAGCTTAGGTAGGAATGAGCAGTTCTTC.

The chain combines TRBV14 with TRBJ1-2; D not certain. Trimming took off 4 bases at V and 4 bases at J, with 16 bases between the two ends. The CDR3 covers 15 residues. Per germline, CDR1 SGHDN and CDR2 FVKESK. The CDR3 region is CASSRGGGQSYGYTF. The CDR3 DNA reads TGTGCCAGCAGCCGGGGAGGAGGGCAGTCCTATGGCTACACCTTC. The complete variable domain, with remaining parts taken from reference TRBV14 and TRBJ1-2, reads EAGVTQFPSHSVIEKGQTVTLRCDPISGHDNLYWYRRVMGKEIKFLLHFVKESKQDESGMPNNRFLAERTGGTYSTLKVQPAELEDSGVYFCASSRGGGQSYGYTFGSGTRLTVV.

CDR3 loop: CASTTSTVALEECTF. Here the CDR3 DNA reads TGTGCCAGTACCACCTCGACGGTAGCTCTTGAGGAGTGCACCTTC. This rearrangement joins TRBV19 to TRBJ1-2; D remains unclear. The CDR3 is made up of 15 amino acids. Trimming pared 7 bases from V and 13 bases from J, leaving 28 bases between. Germline-derived CDR1 and CDR2 are LNHDA and SQIVND (reference sequence).

This clone was recorded once. This sequence joins TRBV10-1 and TRBJ2-3; 8 positions match TRBD2. The germline V gene has CDR1 WNHNN and CDR2 SYGVQD (reference sequence). With V trimmed by 3 bases and J by 2 bases, 10 bases remained unmatched. CDR3 length: 17 residues. This CDR3 reads CASSERASGQNTDTQYF. As DNA, the CDR3 is TGCGCCAGCAGTGAAAGGGCTAGCGGGCAGAACACAGATACGCAGTATTTT.

In the case of this clone: One end of the junction does not line up with germline, which may come from a read error. The V call is TRBV7-6, the J call TRBJ2-6; 7 positions match TRBD2. The germline V gene encodes CDR1 SGHVS and CDR2 FNYEAQ. CDR3 length equals 13 residues. The CDR3 protein is CASSQDPSGLSSF. The CDR3 DNA reads TGTGCCAGCAGCCAAGACCCCTCGGGACTATCGTCTTTC.

V is TRBV2 and J is TRBJ2-1; the match to TRBD1 covers 8 bases. The J segment lost 15 bases and the V segment lost 4 bases, leaving 11 bases of the junction unmatched. This CDR3 is 13 amino acids long. CDR1 SNHLY and CDR2 FYNNEI come from the germline V gene. Here the CDR3 DNA reads TGTGCCAGCAGTGGTCACACAGGACAGGGAGCGTTCTTC. It yields the protein CASSGHTGQGAFF.

The chain joins TRBV6-5 to TRBJ1-3; no reliable D call. The CDR3 spans 15 residues. The germline V gene has CDR1 MNHEY and CDR2 SVGAGI. Deletions cut 2 bases from V and 2 bases from J, with 10 bases between. This CDR3 reads CASSYARQAGNTIYF. Here the CDR3 DNA reads TGTGCCAGCAGTTACGCACGGCAAGCTGGAAACACCATATATTTT.

The chain uses TRBV9 and TRBJ2-1, with a possible D match to TRBD2 (5 bases). Germline values: CDR1 SGDLS, CDR2 YYNGEE. The CDR3 contains 14 residues. Trimming removed 4 bases from V and 7 bases from J, with 15 bases in between. The CDR3 reads CASSTRGIGNEQFF. CDR3 sequence (DNA): TGTGCCAGCAGCACCCGAGGGATTGGGAATGAGCAGTTCTTC. Full variable domain (remainder filled in from reference TRBV9 and TRBJ2-1): DSGVTQTPKHLITATGQRVTLRCSPRSGDLSVYWYQQSLDQGLQFLIQYYNGEERAKGNILERFSAQQFPDLHSELNLSSLELGDSALYFCASSTRGIGNEQFFGPGTRLTVL.